This record looks at one T cell receptor beta chain sequence and its context. Per germline, CDR1 DFQATT and CDR2 SNEGSKA (reference sequence). The CDR3 length is 14 residues. J was trimmed by 3 bases and V by 1 base; bases with no gene match: 5. Time point indicated: persistent/refractory GD, antithyroid drugs over 5 years with positive TRAb. Extracted RNA from PBMCs served as the source of the TCR library. Sequencing libraries for TCR beta were prepared with iRepertoire HTBI primers and Arm-PCR of CDR3 regions. From the multiplex PCR reads, TCRdb called clonotypes with MiXCR, one entry per CDR3 protein. The sample includes some 370,000 distinct CDR3 sequences, roughly 23% of them seen just once. These data come from a study of regulatory T cells in long-lasting Graves disease.

Specimen: peripheral blood mononuclear cells (PBMCs), collected when the disease was refractory, from a patient treated with antithyroid drugs. The chain recombines TRBV20-1 with TRBJ1-1; 7 bases map to TRBD1. The clonotype originates from a woman between 35 and 50 years old with Graves disease. The CDR3, as DNA: TGCAGTGCTAGAGGACAGGGAGGGGACACTGAAGCTTTCTTT. It encodes CSARGQGGDTEAFF.